The 18 T cell receptor beta chains below were found in one sample sequenced in a study of neurological immune-mediated disorders. TCRdb reprocessed the 5' RACE reads via MiXCR and lists one record per CDR3 protein. The sample holds tens of thousands of distinct CDR3 sequences; 15% to 20% are singletons and the top ten take less than 20%. Sequencing was done on a sample of PBMCs. All receptors come from a middle-aged woman in good health.

This clonotype was recorded many times. V usage is TRBV29-1 and J usage is TRBJ1-3; D ambiguous. CDR1 is SQVTM and CDR2 is ANQGSEA in the germline V gene. Between the trimmed V and J ends, which lost 7 bases and 0 bases, there was a span of 10 bases. There are 13 residues in the CDR3. The chain's CDR3 is CSAGSSSGNTIYF. The CDR3 DNA reads TGCAGCGCCGGTAGCTCCTCTGGAAACACCATATATTTT.

This clonotype came up many times. CDR3 sequence reads: CASSPRRTGVSYNSPLHF. In DNA, the CDR3 is TGTGCCAGCAGCCCCCGTCGGACAGGAGTCTCCTATAATTCACCCCTCCACTTT. This chain links TRBV6-2 or TRBV6-3 with TRBJ1-6; 7 bases are shared with TRBD1. With V trimmed by 6 bases and J by 0 bases, 11 bases remained unmatched. Per the germline V gene, CDR1 is MNHEY and CDR2 is SVGEGT. The CDR3 has 18 residues.

This clonotype was found a few times. A read error may produce the germline difference seen at one junction end. The chain employs TRBV29-1 and TRBJ1-1, with 7 bases matching TRBD1. Germline V lookup: CDR1 SQVTM, CDR2 ANQGSEA. CDR3 length: 14 residues. CDR3 DNA: TGCAGCGCACGACAGGGAGGGGAGTCCACTGAAGCTCTCTTT. Translating gives CSARQGGESTEALF.

This clonotype was seen many times. The V gene is TRBV29-1, the J gene TRBJ2-5; no firm D call. V gave up 6 bases and J gave up 5 bases, with 13 bases separating them. The CDR3 runs to 12 residues. Germline V gene data show CDR1 as SQVTM and CDR2 as ANQGSEA. The CDR3 nucleotides are TGCAGCGTGCAGCCGGAAGTGGAGACCCAGTACTTC. This translates into CSVQPEVETQYF.

This clonotype was recorded at least ten times. This chain links TRBV5-1 with TRBJ1-1; D uncertain. From germline, CDR1 is SGHRS and CDR2 YFSETQ. The V end was cut by 1 base, the J end by 3 bases, with 1 base between. The CDR3 sequence is 11 residues long. The CDR3 DNA reads TGCGCCAGCAGCTTGCACACTGAAGCTTTCTTT. Protein sequence: CASSLHTEAFF. Variable domain in full (rest from reference TRBV5-1 and TRBJ1-1): KAGVTQTPRYLIKTRGQQVTLSCSPISGHRSVSWYQQTPGQGLQFLFEYFSETQRNKGNFPGRFSGRQFSNSRSEMNVSTLELGDSALYLCASSLHTEAFFGQGTRLTVV.

This clonotype was observed many times. This rearrangement joins TRBV4-1 to TRBJ1-2, with D perhaps matching TRBD1 (5 bases). CDR3 length: 16 amino acids. Germline V lookup: CDR1 MGHRA, CDR2 YSYEKL. Trimming took off 5 bases at V and 8 bases at J, with 24 bases between the two ends. CDR3 amino acids: CASSITIGANGEGYTF. CDR3 bases: TGCGCCAGCAGCATTACAATAGGGGCGAATGGGGAAGGCTACACCTTC.

This clonotype was seen more than once but under ten times. V and J are TRBV10-1 and TRBJ2-6, with TRBD1 matching over 8 bases. J lost 0 bases, V lost 1 base, and 14 bases had no gene match. Germline assignment: CDR1 WNHNN and CDR2 SYGVQD (reference sequence). This CDR3 is built from 21 residues. The CDR3 is CASSEFQGLTGGYSGANVLTF. In nucleotides, the CDR3 is TGCGCCAGCAGTGAGTTTCAGGGCTTAACAGGGGGATACTCTGGGGCCAACGTCCTGACTTTC.

At least ten counts were recorded for this clonotype. The V call is TRBV5-4, the J call TRBJ1-1; TRBD1 is a possible D gene (6 bases). CDR1 is SGHNT, CDR2 YYREEE, per germline (reference sequence). This CDR3 is built from 15 residues. The V gene lost 3 bases and the J gene lost 1 base, with 13 bases spanning the gap. The CDR3 protein is CASSSQGLENTEAFF. The CDR3 DNA reads as TGTGCCAGCAGCTCACAGGGTTTGGAGAACACTGAAGCTTTCTTT. The full variable domain, in which reference TRBV5-4 and TRBJ1-1 provide the parts outside the CDR3, is ETGVTQSPTHLIKTRGQQVTLRCSSQSGHNTVSWYQQALGQGPQFIFQYYREEENGRGNFPPRFSGLQFPNYSSELNVNALELDDSALYLCASSSQGLENTEAFFGQGTRLTVV.

The chain is built from TRBV7-2 and TRBJ2-7, with 11 bases that match TRBD1. The CDR3 runs 15 residues. Trimming at V came to 2 bases and at J to 5 bases, leaving 5 bases not matched to a gene. Germline CDR1 reads SGHTA; CDR2 reads FQGNSA. Here the CDR3 reads CASSLWGQGGDEQYF. CDR3 in DNA: TGTGCCAGCAGCTTATGGGGACAGGGGGGCGACGAGCAGTACTTC.

Details on this clonotype: A single base separates this from a much larger clone, so it may be a read error. The rearrangement joins TRBV19 to TRBJ2-6; D could derive from TRBD1 or TRBD2 (6 bases each). Per the germline V gene, CDR1 is LNHDA and CDR2 is SQIVND (reference sequence). The CDR3 totals 15 residues. CDR3 nucleotide sequence: TGTGTCAGTAGCGGACAGAACTCTGGGGCCAACGTCCTGACTTTC. This sequence encodes CVSSGQNSGANVLTF.

About this clonotype: A junction boundary mismatches the germline segment, possibly from a read error. This chain uses TRBV7-8 with TRBJ2-5; possible D gene TRBD2, 5 bases. In germline, CDR1 is SGHVS, CDR2 FQNEAQ. CDR3 length equals 13 residues. The CDR3, as DNA: TGCGCCAGCAGCTCCCAACTAGTTCTGACCCAGTACTTC. Amino acids: CASSSQLVLTQYF.

This clonotype was seen many times. The V gene is TRBV20-1, the J gene TRBJ1-1; 8 bases map to TRBD1. V trimming: 6 bases; J trimming: 6 bases; junction bases outside the gene matches: 9. CDR1 is DFQATT and CDR2 is SNEGSKA in the germline V gene (reference sequence). The CDR3 runs 13 residues. Here the CDR3 DNA reads TGCAGTGCCAAGCTAGGGACAGGCCCTGAAGCTTTCTTT. Translating it yields CSAKLGTGPEAFF.

This sequence joins TRBV20-1 and TRBJ1-2; 9 bases are shared with TRBD1. Germline CDR1 DFQATT, CDR2 SNEGSKA (reference sequence). Germline trimming cut 2 bases from V and 6 bases from J; bases unmatched to any gene: 10. The CDR3 is 15 residues long. The CDR3 DNA reads as TGCAGTGCTAGACAAGGACAGGGGCGGGTTAATGGCTACACCTTC. It codes for CSARQGQGRVNGYTF.

This clonotype was detected many times. V gene TRBV28 combines with J gene TRBJ2-1; D unclear. Germline assignment: CDR1 MDHEN and CDR2 SYDVKM. The V end lost 6 bases, the J end lost 8 bases, and 17 bases lay between the germline ends. This CDR3 has 14 residues. This chain's CDR3 is CASSASTEIDEQFF. CDR3 nucleotide sequence: TGTGCCAGCAGCGCCAGCACGGAGATTGATGAGCAGTTCTTC.

This clonotype was seen repeatedly, ten times or more. The V gene is TRBV10-3, the J gene TRBJ2-7, with a tentative D call TRBD2 (5 bases). The CDR3 length is 12 residues. The germline V gene has CDR1 ENHRY and CDR2 SYGVKD. Trimming stripped 2 bases from V and 5 bases from J, with 7 bases between. The CDR3 DNA follows: TGTGCCATCAGTGAGGAGGGCCACGAGCAGTACTTC. This encodes CAISEEGHEQYF.

This clonotype has at least ten counts. The rearrangement uses TRBV7-3 and TRBJ2-1; 7 bases line up with TRBD2. CDR3 length equals 15 residues. Germline assignment: CDR1 SGHTA and CDR2 FQGTGA. V lost 5 bases to trimming and J lost 6 bases; unmatched junction nucleotides: 10. In DNA form, the CDR3 reads TGTGCCAGCAGCCCCGCCCTGTCGGGGGGCAATGAGCAGTTCTTC. It is translated as CASSPALSGGNEQFF.

The DNA of the CDR3 is TGCAGTGCTATCCCCCTAGCAGACGGCCTGGGGGGCTACACCTTC. Its protein is CSAIPLADGLGGYTF. The chain has TRBV20-1 and TRBJ1-2; D unresolved. CDR3 length: 15 residues. Trimming took off 4 bases at V and 8 bases at J, with 23 bases between the two ends. The V gene's germline CDR1 is DFQATT and CDR2 SNEGSKA (reference sequence).

This clonotype was detected many times. V and J are TRBV12-3 or TRBV12-4 and TRBJ2-1; D unclear. The ends were cut back, 3 bases at V and 0 bases at J, with 12 bases in the middle. The CDR3 length is 16 residues. The CDR3 spells CASSFGPLSSYNEQFF. The CDR3 region has the DNA TGTGCCAGCAGTTTCGGGCCACTGAGCTCCTACAATGAGCAGTTCTTC.